This is a list of T cell receptor beta chains from one sample in a study of CD8 T cells in ankylosing spondylitis. TCRdb re-called the 5' RACE reads through MiXCR, storing one row per CDR3 protein. The data hold roughly 90,000 distinct CDR3 sequences, with 9% observed a single time. Material for sequencing was blood, either unsorted or a sorted T cell fraction (not recorded which). The receptors derive from a male donor with ankylosing spondylitis. The CDR3 runs from the conserved cysteine through the conserved F or W. A D gene is named only where the DNA matches it firmly. Not all rows give a size; the values are once, few, many and, for expanded clones, a class.

V: TRBV27
size: few
J: TRBJ2-3
D: TRBD2
DNA: TGTGCCAGCAGTCCCCCACTAGCGGGAAACACAGATACGCAGTATTTT
CDR3: CASSPPLAGNTDTQYF

V: TRBV18
size: few
J: TRBJ2-5
D: TRBD2
DNA: TGTGCCAGCTCACCACCTGAACTAGCGGGAGTGGCCCAGTACTTC
CDR3: CASSPPELAGVAQYF

V: TRBV5-1
size: NA
J: TRBJ1-3
D: NA
DNA: TGCGCCAGCAGCTTCGACAGGTCCACCATATATTTT
CDR3: CASSFDRSTIYF

V: TRBV11-3
size: NA
J: TRBJ2-3
D: TRBD1
DNA: TGTGCCAGCAGCTCCTACAGGGGCAGTTGGAATACGCAGTATTTT
CDR3: CASSSYRGSWNTQYF

V: TRBV29-1
size: few
J: TRBJ2-3
D: TRBD2
DNA: TGCAGCGTTGTGCGGAGCGGGAAGGGTACGCAGTATTTT
CDR3: CSVVRSGKGTQYF

V: TRBV7-7
size: many
J: TRBJ2-5
D: NA
DNA: TGTGCCAGCAGCTTGTCGGGTCACCAAGAGACCCAGTACTTC
CDR3: CASSLSGHQETQYF

V: TRBV2
size: few
J: TRBJ2-3
D: NA
DNA: TGTGCCAGCATAAAGTTCTCCGATACGCAGTATTTT
CDR3: CASIKFSDTQYF

V: TRBV15
size: NA
J: TRBJ2-1
D: TRBD2
DNA: TGTGCCACCAGCAGTCGTCCCGGGACTAGTTACAATGAGCAGTTCTTC
CDR3: CATSSRPGTSYNEQFF

V: TRBV29-1
size: few
J: TRBJ2-1
D: NA
DNA: TGCAGCGCGGGGAGCGGTAGCTCCTACAATGAGCAGTTCTTC
CDR3: CSAGSGSSYNEQFF

V: TRBV20-1
size: few
J: TRBJ2-1
D: NA
DNA: TGCAGTGCTAGTCCCGGCGGTGAGCAGTTCTTC
CDR3: CSASPGGEQFF

V: TRBV24-1
size: NA
J: TRBJ2-1
D: TRBD1
DNA: TGTGCCACCAGTGATTGGGACAGCAGCTCCTACAATGAGCAGTTCTTC
CDR3: CATSDWDSSSYNEQFF

V: TRBV6-5
size: few
J: TRBJ2-1
D: NA
DNA: TGTGCCAGCAGTTATCACAGTCCCACCGACAATGAGCAGTTCTTC
CDR3: CASSYHSPTDNEQFF

V: TRBV13
size: many
J: TRBJ2-1
D: TRBD2
DNA: TGTGCCAGCAGCTTAGGGGCGGGAGCCCATCAAGAGCAGTTCTTC
CDR3: CASSLGAGAHQEQFF

V: TRBV14
size: many
J: TRBJ2-1
D: NA
DNA: TGTGCCAGCAGCCAGGGATTATCCCCCTACAATGAGCAGTTCTTC
CDR3: CASSQGLSPYNEQFF

V: TRBV29-1
size: few
J: TRBJ2-7
D: NA
DNA: TGCAGCGTTGGAGGTTTTGCGGGGAACTCCTACGAGCAGTACTTC
CDR3: CSVGGFAGNSYEQYF

V: TRBV5-5
size: NA
J: TRBJ2-7
D: NA
DNA: TGTGCCAGCAGCCTCGTCTACGAGCAGTACTTC
CDR3: CASSLVYEQYF

V: TRBV11-2
size: NA
J: TRBJ2-5
D: NA
DNA: TGTGCCAGCAGCTCGAGAATCGGGGAGACCCAGTACTTC
CDR3: CASSSRIGETQYF

V: TRBV7-9
size: many
J: TRBJ2-3
D: NA
DNA: TGTGCCAGCAGTTGGGGTGAGGATACGCAGTATTTT
CDR3: CASSWGEDTQYF

V: TRBV10-3
size: many
J: TRBJ2-1
D: TRBD2
DNA: TGTGCCATCAGTGACTCCGGGACTAGGGAGTCCTACAATGAGCAGTTCTTC
CDR3: CAISDSGTRESYNEQFF

V: TRBV7-9
size: NA
J: TRBJ2-7
D: NA
DNA: TGTGCCAGCAGCTCGGGGACATTGACCTCCTACGAGCAGTACTTC
CDR3: CASSSGTLTSYEQYF

V: TRBV10-3
size: few
J: TRBJ2-1
D: NA
DNA: TGTGCCATCAGTGAGTCGGGCTCCCGGAATGAGCAGTTCTTC
CDR3: CAISESGSRNEQFF

V: TRBV2
size: many
J: TRBJ1-5
D: TRBD1
DNA: TGTGCCAGCAGTCCAACAGGGGATAGCAATCAGCCCCAGCATTTT
CDR3: CASSPTGDSNQPQHF

V: TRBV12-3/TRBV12-4
size: NA
J: TRBJ1-2
D: NA
DNA: TGTGCCAGCAGCCCAATAATCGGCTATGGCTACACCTTC
CDR3: CASSPIIGYGYTF

V: TRBV9
size: few
J: TRBJ1-4
D: TRBD1
DNA: TGTGCCAGCAGCGTGGGGGACAGGTTAACTAATGAAAAACTGTTTTTT
CDR3: CASSVGDRLTNEKLFF

V: TRBV12-3/TRBV12-4
size: many
J: TRBJ2-3
D: NA
DNA: TGTGCCAGCATCCGCGCTGGAGATACGCAGTATTTT
CDR3: CASIRAGDTQYF

V: TRBV29-1
size: many
J: TRBJ2-1
D: TRBD2
DNA: TGCAGCGTTGCCGGGACTACCATCTACAATGAGCAGTTCTTC
CDR3: CSVAGTTIYNEQFF

V: TRBV27
size: few
J: TRBJ1-2
D: NA
DNA: TGTGCCAGCAGTAGACAAGGCCTCCAGGTCCCCTATGGCTACACCTTC
CDR3: CASSRQGLQVPYGYTF

V: TRBV10-3
size: few
J: TRBJ1-1
D: NA
DNA: TGTGCCATCAGTGAGTCTGTTGAAGCTTTCTTT
CDR3: CAISESVEAFF

V: TRBV9
size: many
J: TRBJ2-7
D: NA
DNA: TGTGCCAGCAGCGCCACTACTCCCGCCTACGAGCAGTACTTC
CDR3: CASSATTPAYEQYF

V: TRBV27
size: NA
J: TRBJ2-5
D: NA
DNA: TGTGCCAGCAGTTTTGCTAAGGGAGAGACCCAGTACTTC
CDR3: CASSFAKGETQYF

V: TRBV5-6
size: once
J: TRBJ2-5
D: NA
DNA: TGTGCCAGCAGCTCCGGACTCCGCCAGGAGACCCAGTACTTC
CDR3: CASSSGLRQETQYF

V: TRBV27
size: many
J: TRBJ2-7
D: TRBD2
DNA: TGTGCCAGCAGCCTAGGGACTAGCGGGAGCTCCTACGAGCAGTACTTC
CDR3: CASSLGTSGSSYEQYF

V: TRBV5-1
size: NA
J: TRBJ1-1
D: NA
DNA: TGCGCCAGCAGCTTGGACATCCTAAACACTGAAGCTTTCTTT
CDR3: CASSLDILNTEAFF

V: TRBV2
size: NA
J: TRBJ2-1
D: NA
DNA: TGTGCCAGCAGCACAGGCCTCGATGAGCAGTTCTTC
CDR3: CASSTGLDEQFF

V: TRBV27
size: NA
J: TRBJ2-1
D: NA
DNA: TGTGCCAGCACCCCCTTTACAAATTCCAATGAGCAGTTCTTC
CDR3: CASTPFTNSNEQFF

V: TRBV29-1
size: many
J: TRBJ1-2
D: NA
DNA: TGCAGCGTTGACCGGAGGGAGGTGGGCTACACCTTC
CDR3: CSVDRREVGYTF

V: TRBV7-9
size: many
J: TRBJ2-2
D: NA
DNA: TGTGCCAGCAGCTTTACAGGGACCGGGGAGCTGTTTTTT
CDR3: CASSFTGTGELFF

V: TRBV27
size: many
J: TRBJ2-1
D: TRBD1
DNA: TGTGCCAGCACCGTTACAGGGGGCGGGAATGAGCAGTTCTTC
CDR3: CASTVTGGGNEQFF

V: TRBV3-1
size: medium-sized
J: TRBJ1-2
D: NA
DNA: TGTGCCAGCAGCCAAGATCAGGGAGGCTATGGCTACACCTTC
CDR3: CASSQDQGGYGYTF

V: TRBV4-2
size: NA
J: TRBJ2-7
D: TRBD2
DNA: TGTGCTCCGCGGCTAGCGGGAGAGTTGGCCTACGAGCAGTACTTC
CDR3: CAPRLAGELAYEQYF

V: TRBV5-1
size: many
J: TRBJ2-7
D: NA
DNA: TGCGCCAGCAGCTTGGTGGATGCGGGTTCCTACGAGCAGTACTTC
CDR3: CASSLVDAGSYEQYF

V: TRBV30
size: NA
J: TRBJ2-1
D: TRBD2
DNA: TGTGCCTGGAGGCCTCTAGCGGGAGATTGGTATGAGCAGTTCTTC
CDR3: CAWRPLAGDWYEQFF

V: TRBV24-1
size: many
J: TRBJ2-5
D: NA
DNA: TGTGCCACCAGTGACTCGCAGAACAGGGAGCGAGAGACCCAGTACTTC
CDR3: CATSDSQNRERETQYF

V: TRBV15
size: few
J: TRBJ1-4
D: NA
DNA: TGTGCCACCAGCGCCGGGGACGTAACTAATGAAAAACTGTTTTTT
CDR3: CATSAGDVTNEKLFF

V: TRBV19
size: NA
J: TRBJ1-5
D: NA
DNA: TGTGCCAGTAGTTCAGGGCAGTATAGCAATCAGCCCCAGCATTTT
CDR3: CASSSGQYSNQPQHF

V: TRBV5-6
size: NA
J: TRBJ2-3
D: NA
DNA: TGTGCCAGCAGCTTGGAACTGGGGATCGGGAGCACAGATACGCAGTATTTT
CDR3: CASSLELGIGSTDTQYF

V: TRBV7-9
size: many
J: TRBJ2-2
D: NA
DNA: TGTGCCAGCAGCTTAGCGGTAGGACCGTACACCGGGGAGCTGTTTTTT
CDR3: CASSLAVGPYTGELFF

V: TRBV7-9
size: many
J: TRBJ2-2
D: TRBD1
DNA: TGTGCCAGCAGCTTGGGACAGGACACCGGGGAGCTGTTTTTT
CDR3: CASSLGQDTGELFF

V: TRBV20-1
size: NA
J: TRBJ2-1
D: TRBD2
DNA: TGCAGTGCTAGGGGACTAGCGGGAACCCCAAGCTCCTACAATGAGCAGTTCTTC
CDR3: CSARGLAGTPSSYNEQFF

V: TRBV12-3/TRBV12-4
size: NA
J: TRBJ1-5
D: NA
DNA: TGTGCCAGCAGTTTAGGAGGACCGCAGCCCCAGCATTTT
CDR3: CASSLGGPQPQHF

V: TRBV20-1
size: NA
J: TRBJ2-7
D: NA
DNA: TGCAGTGCTAGGGGACGGTTCTACGAGCAGTACTTC
CDR3: CSARGRFYEQYF

V: TRBV28
size: NA
J: TRBJ1-1
D: NA
DNA: TGTGCCAGCAGTCAATGGGGGAGCACTGAAGCTTTCTTT
CDR3: CASSQWGSTEAFF

V: TRBV5-1
size: many
J: TRBJ1-4
D: NA
DNA: TGCGCCAGCAGCTTGAGGGGGACGGAGAATGAAAAACTGTTTTTT
CDR3: CASSLRGTENEKLFF

V: TRBV20-1
size: few
J: TRBJ2-7
D: NA
DNA: TGCAGTGCTAGCGGTAGTTGGGGCAGGGGATCCTACGAGCAGTACTTC
CDR3: CSASGSWGRGSYEQYF

V: TRBV3-1
size: many
J: TRBJ2-7
D: NA
DNA: TGTGCCAGCAGCCAAGATCCGCAGATACCCTACGAGCAGTACTTC
CDR3: CASSQDPQIPYEQYF